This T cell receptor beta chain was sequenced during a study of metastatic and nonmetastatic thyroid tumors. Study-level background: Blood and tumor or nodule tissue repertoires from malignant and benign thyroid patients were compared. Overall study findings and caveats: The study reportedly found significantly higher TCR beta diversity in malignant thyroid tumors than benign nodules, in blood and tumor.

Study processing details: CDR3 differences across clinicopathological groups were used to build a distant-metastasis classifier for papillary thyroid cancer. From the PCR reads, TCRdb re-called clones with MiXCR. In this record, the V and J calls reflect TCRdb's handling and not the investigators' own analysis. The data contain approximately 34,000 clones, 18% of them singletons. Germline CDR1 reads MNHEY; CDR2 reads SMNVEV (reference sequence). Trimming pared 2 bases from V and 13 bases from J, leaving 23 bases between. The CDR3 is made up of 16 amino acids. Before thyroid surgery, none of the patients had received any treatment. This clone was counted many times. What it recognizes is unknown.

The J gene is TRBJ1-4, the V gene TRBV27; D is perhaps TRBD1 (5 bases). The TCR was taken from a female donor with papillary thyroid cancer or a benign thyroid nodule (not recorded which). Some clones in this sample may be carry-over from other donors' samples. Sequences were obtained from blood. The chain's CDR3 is CASSLIRGGSSLGLFF. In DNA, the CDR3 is TGTGCCAGCAGTTTAATTAGGGGCGGCTCGTCGTTGGGACTGTTTTTT.